The next 22 T cell receptor beta chains were all read from a single sample in a study of blood T cell repertoires in COVID-19. Only in-frame clones appear in the TCRdb table, and some are missing; sequencing was by immunoSEQ multiplex PCR. The sample lists 50,000 to 60,000 clones; roughly four fifths were seen once. What was sequenced was peripheral blood. These TCRs come from a woman of 80 years or more with COVID-19, enrolled during active disease.

The chain has TRBV9 and TRBJ2-2, with 11 positions matching TRBD2. CDR1 is SGDLS and CDR2 is YYNGEE in the germline V gene. This CDR3 contains 15 residues. V lost 2 bases to trimming and J lost 5 bases; unmatched junction nucleotides: 2. The CDR3 loop is CASSVLAGGTGELFF. The DNA of the CDR3 is TGTGCCAGCAGCGTCTTAGCGGGAGGGACCGGGGAGCTGTTTTTT. Full variable domain (outside the CDR3, taken from reference TRBV9 and TRBJ2-2): DSGVTQTPKHLITATGQRVTLRCSPRSGDLSVYWYQQSLDQGLQFLIQYYNGEERAKGNILERFSAQQFPDLHSELNLSSLELGDSALYFCASSVLAGGTGELFFGEGSRLTVL.

The gene calls are TRBV27 and TRBJ2-2; D unclear. The CDR3 runs 15 residues. CDR1 is MNHEY, CDR2 SMNVEV, per germline (reference sequence). Trimming took 4 bases from V and 2 from J, leaving 11 bases between them. CDR3 sequence: CASSSPPLNTGELFF. CDR3 DNA sequence: TGTGCCAGCAGTTCCCCACCTCTAAACACCGGGGAGCTGTTTTTT.

The rearrangement uses TRBV28 and TRBJ1-4, with unresolved D. This CDR3 contains 16 residues. The V gene's germline CDR1 is MDHEN and CDR2 SYDVKM. The V gene lost 2 bases and the J gene lost 0 bases, with 10 bases spanning the gap. DNA for the CDR3: TGTGCCAGCAGTTTAGTTCTACCCTCAACTAATGAAAAACTGTTTTTT. Encoded protein: CASSLVLPSTNEKLFF.

The chain employs TRBV29-1 and TRBJ1-1; a weak D match, TRBD1 (6 bases). V gave up 7 bases and J gave up 4 bases, with 19 bases separating them. The CDR3 consists of 14 residues. Germline assignment: CDR1 SQVTM and CDR2 ANQGSEA. The CDR3 region is CSATGKTGSTEAFF. The CDR3 region has the DNA TGCAGCGCAACAGGGAAGACAGGCTCCACTGAAGCTTTCTTT.

V usage is TRBV5-5 and J usage is TRBJ2-7; D is perhaps TRBD1 (6 bases). The CDR3 runs to 15 residues. The germline CDR1 and CDR2 sequences are SGHKS and YYEKEE (reference sequence). Trimming removed 0 bases at V and 2 bases at J, with 12 bases between. Here the CDR3 DNA reads TGTGCCAGCAGCTTGGGGGGGCAGGTGACCTACGAGCAGTACTTC. It translates to CASSLGGQVTYEQYF. Filled out from reference TRBV5-5 and TRBJ2-7, the complete variable domain reads DAGVTQSPTHLIKTRGQQVTLRCSPISGHKSVSWYQQVLGQGPQFIFQYYEKEERGRGNFPDRFSARQFPNYSSELNVNALLLGDSALYLCASSLGGQVTYEQYFGPGTRLTVT.

V and J are TRBV6-2 or TRBV6-3 and TRBJ2-1; the D gene is possibly TRBD1 (6 bases). The CDR3 sequence is 16 residues long. Germline-derived CDR1 and CDR2 are MNHEY and SVGEGT. The V and J ends lost 5 bases and 0 bases respectively, with 14 bases between them. The CDR3 bases are TGTGCCAGCAGTAACAACAGGGAGAGCTCCTACAATGAGCAGTTCTTC. This gives the protein CASSNNRESSYNEQFF.

This clone came up once. V gene TRBV28 combines with J gene TRBJ2-7, with D possibly TRBD1 on 5 matching bases. Germline CDR1 reads MDHEN; CDR2 reads SYDVKM. V was clipped by 5 bases and J by 3 bases, with 5 bases between them. This CDR3 has 11 residues. The CDR3, as DNA: TGTGCCAGCAGTGGACACTACGAGCAGTACTTC. It translates to CASSGHYEQYF. Full variable domain (missing parts from reference TRBV28 and TRBJ2-7): DVKVTQSSRYLVKRTGEKVFLECVQDMDHENMFWYRQDPGLGLRLIYFSYDVKMKEKGDIPEGYSVSREKKERFSLILESASTNQTSMYLCASSGHYEQYFGPGTRLTVT.

This CDR3 reads CASSVAGRRSNYGYTF. CDR3 sequence (DNA): TGTGCCAGTAGTGTCGCGGGCCGGCGATCCAACTATGGCTACACCTTC. The chain employs TRBV19 and TRBJ1-2; D remains ambiguous. The CDR3 sequence is 16 residues long. Germline CDR1 LNHDA, CDR2 SQIVND (reference sequence). V dropped 5 bases and J dropped 2 bases, with 18 bases sitting between them.

This clone appeared a few times. The chain joins TRBV18 to TRBJ2-2, with 10 bases identical to TRBD2. The CDR3 totals 13 residues. CDR1 is KGHSH and CDR2 is LQKENI in the germline V gene. The V and J ends lost 7 bases and 6 bases, in that order; junction bases with no gene match: 2. The CDR3 sequence is CASYGLAAGELFF. The CDR3 nucleotides are TGTGCCAGCTACGGACTAGCGGCCGGGGAGCTGTTTTTT. Combining the CDR3 with reference TRBV18 and TRBJ2-2 gives the whole variable domain NAGVMQNPRHLVRRRGQEARLRCSPMKGHSHVYWYRQLPEEGLKFMVYLQKENIIDESGMPKERFSAEFPKEGPSILRIQQVVRGDSAAYFCASYGLAAGELFFGEGSRLTVL.

V and J are TRBV20-1 and TRBJ2-7, with 7 bases matching TRBD1. CDR1 and CDR2 from the germline V gene are DFQATT and SNEGSKA (reference sequence). Trimming cost V 3 bases and J 0 bases; bases outside gene matches: 11. The CDR3 extends over 16 amino acids. The CDR3 reads CSASRPTGWNSYEQYF. CDR3 DNA sequence: TGCAGTGCTAGTCGCCCGACAGGGTGGAACTCCTACGAGCAGTACTTC.

The chain recombines TRBV24-1 with TRBJ1-2; 12 nucleotides line up with TRBD1. This CDR3 comprises 15 residues. CDR1 KGHDR and CDR2 SFDVKD come from the germline V gene. V was clipped by 7 bases and J by 4 bases; unmatched bases: 6. The CDR3 bases are TGTGCCACCAGCAAGGGGACAGGGGGCTTCTATGGCTACACCTTC. Translation: CATSKGTGGFYGYTF.

This clone was observed a single time. The chain carries TRBV7-9 and TRBJ2-1; TRBD2 matches at 8 bases. The CDR3 covers 16 residues. Germline CDR1 reads SEHNR; CDR2 reads FQNEAQ (reference sequence). Losses at the gene ends were 1 base for V and 3 bases for J; bases not matched to a gene: 5. CDR3: CASSLVSGGLYNEQFF. The CDR3 bases are TGTGCCAGCAGCTTAGTTTCGGGAGGGCTCTACAATGAGCAGTTCTTC. Using reference TRBV7-9 and TRBJ2-1 for the parts outside the CDR3, the full variable domain is DTGVSQNPRHKITKRGQNVTFRCDPISEHNRLYWYRQTLGQGPEFLTYFQNEAQLEKSRLLSDRFSAERPKGSFSTLEIQRTEQGDSAMYLCASSLVSGGLYNEQFFGPGTRLTVL.

The V gene is TRBV9, the J gene TRBJ2-7; weak D call: TRBD2 (6 bases). V lost 2 bases and J 0 bases, leaving 12 bases between the germline ends. Germline values: CDR1 SGDLS, CDR2 YYNGEE. This CDR3 comprises 15 residues. The CDR3 is CASSVSAGSSYEQYF. CDR3 sequence (DNA): TGTGCCAGCAGCGTTTCCGCCGGGAGCTCCTACGAGCAGTACTTC.

This rearrangement joins TRBV12-3 or TRBV12-4 to TRBJ1-1; D not certain. The length of the CDR3 is 11 residues. Trimming shortened V by 5 bases and J by 7 bases, and 8 bases separated the two germline ends. CDR3 sequence: CASSIPGEAFF. The CDR3 nucleotides are TGTGCCAGCAGTATTCCGGGTGAAGCTTTCTTT.

This clone is a singleton in its sample. The gene calls are TRBV29-1 and TRBJ1-2, with 7 bases aligning to TRBD1. From germline, CDR1 is SQVTM and CDR2 ANQGSEA. With 7 bases clipped from V and 2 bases from J, the junction kept 13 bases outside the gene matches. This CDR3 has 15 amino acids. The chain's CDR3 is CSASFPQQGNYGYTF. The CDR3 nucleotides are TGCAGCGCCTCATTCCCCCAACAGGGGAACTATGGCTACACCTTC. Combining the CDR3 with reference TRBV29-1 and TRBJ1-2 gives the whole variable domain SAVISQKPSRDICQRGTSLTIQCQVDSQVTMMFWYRQQPGQSLTLIATANQGSEATYESGFVIDKFPISRPNLTFSTLTVSNMSPEDSSIYLCSASFPQQGNYGYTFGSGTRLTVV.

This clone came up a few times. V usage is TRBV3-1 (or the pseudogene TRBV3-2) and J usage is TRBJ1-4, with 7 bases matching TRBD1. The CDR3 length is 14 residues. Germline CDR1 is LGHDT and CDR2 is YNNKEL (reference sequence). V lost 5 bases to trimming and J lost 6 bases; unmatched junction nucleotides: 6. The CDR3 loop reads CASSYRGTDEKLFF. CDR3 nucleotides: TGTGCCAGCAGCTACAGGGGAACGGATGAAAAACTGTTTTTT.

The V gene is TRBV2, the J gene TRBJ1-4; 10 bases are a match to TRBD1. The V segment lost 4 bases and the J segment 7 bases; nucleotides outside the gene matches: 6. The germline CDR1 and CDR2 sequences are SNHLY and FYNNEI. The CDR3 is made up of 15 amino acids. This chain's CDR3 is CASSVRRTGGEKLFF. CDR3 nucleotides: TGTGCCAGCAGTGTCAGAAGGACAGGGGGTGAAAAACTGTTTTTT.

The genes are TRBV18 and TRBJ1-1, with TRBD1 matching 8 bases. The CDR3 sequence is 15 residues long. Germline CDR1 KGHSH, CDR2 LQKENI. V lost 1 base and J lost 5; bases outside the gene matches: 6. CDR3 sequence reads: CASSPLRDRGTEAFF. The CDR3 DNA is TGTGCCAGCTCACCACTCCGAGACAGGGGTACTGAAGCTTTCTTT.

The chain has TRBV9 and TRBJ2-2, with 15 nucleotides matching TRBD2. Germline CDR1 and CDR2: SGDLS and YYNGEE. The CDR3 is 17 residues long. Germline trimming cut 4 bases from V and 5 bases from J; bases unmatched to any gene: 6. CDR3 sequence (DNA): TGTGCCAGCAGCCCCGGGACTAGCGGGGGGATTACCGGGGAGCTGTTTTTT. Protein sequence: CASSPGTSGGITGELFF. The full variable domain, in which reference TRBV9 and TRBJ2-2 provide the parts outside the CDR3, is DSGVTQTPKHLITATGQRVTLRCSPRSGDLSVYWYQQSLDQGLQFLIQYYNGEERAKGNILERFSAQQFPDLHSELNLSSLELGDSALYFCASSPGTSGGITGELFFGEGSRLTVL.

V is TRBV12-3 or TRBV12-4 and J is TRBJ2-7; D uncertain. This CDR3 is 13 amino acids long. Between the trimmed V and J ends, which lost 3 bases and 6 bases, there was a span of 12 bases. In DNA form, the CDR3 reads TGTGCCAGCAGTTTGCACAGCACCGGCGAGCAGTACTTC. Translating gives CASSLHSTGEQYF.

This rearrangement joins TRBV4-1 to TRBJ1-2; D is perhaps TRBD1 (6 bases). CDR1 and CDR2 (germline): MGHRA, YSYEKL. V lost 1 base and J lost 8, with 20 bases in between. The CDR3 runs to 16 residues. DNA for the CDR3: TGCGCCAGCAGCCAAGGGGGGCCGCTCACAGCCGGGGGCTACACCTTC. This sequence encodes CASSQGGPLTAGGYTF.

This chain links TRBV2 with TRBJ2-3; TRBD2 aligns across 9 bases. The CDR3 is 16 amino acids. Germline V CDR1 and CDR2: SNHLY, FYNNEI. The trim removed 1 base at V and 4 bases at J, leaving 6 bases unmatched. The CDR3, as DNA: TGTGCCAGCAGTGAAGGGGCGGGAGGGCTACCAGATACGCAGTATTTT. Translating gives CASSEGAGGLPDTQYF.